These 25 T cell receptor beta chains came from one sample sequenced in a study of vaccination effects on CD4 cells after COVID-19. Profiling relied on immunoSEQ multiplex PCR, and the TCRdb table lists in-frame clones only, not all of them. The repertoire holds some 25,000 clones, with over 55% as singletons. These TCRs are of unknown antigen specificity. In the ViraFEST assay, antigen-specific CD4+ clonotypes were identified by expansion after peptide-pool stimulation. After roughly eleven days in culture, the CD4+ T cells were isolated. Absence of prior SARS-CoV-2 infection characterized the vaccine recipients, who showed negative nucleocapsid antibodies. Specimen: CD4+ T cells from PBMCs cultured with HCoV-OC43 spike peptides, collected before COVID-19 vaccination. The subset was: HCoV-OC43 spike overlapping peptide pool stimulation. The receptors here all came from a human donor who received a COVID-19 vaccine.

V usage is TRBV18 and J usage is TRBJ2-4; D unclear. CDR1 KGHSH and CDR2 LQKENI come from the germline V gene. Trimming removed 3 bases at V and 0 bases at J, with 12 bases between. The CDR3 contains 16 residues. CDR3 in DNA: TGTGCCAGCTCACCTTCGGCGGCAGAAGCCAAAAACATTCAGTACTTC. It codes for CASSPSAAEAKNIQYF.

This chain links TRBV5-4 with TRBJ1-2, with 7 nucleotides matching TRBD1. From germline, CDR1 is SGHNT and CDR2 YYREEE (reference sequence). J lost 5 bases, V lost 5 bases, and 3 bases had no gene match. The CDR3 spans 12 residues. The CDR3 spells CASRQGMYGYTF. CDR3 coding DNA: TGTGCCAGCAGACAGGGGATGTATGGCTACACCTTC.

The gene calls are TRBV29-1 and TRBJ2-5, with 8 bases lining up with TRBD1. This CDR3 region has 15 residues. V was pared by 0 bases and J by 4 bases, with 7 bases of the junction left unmatched. Germline CDR1 reads SQVTM; CDR2 reads ANQGSEA. Here the CDR3 DNA reads TGCAGCGTTGAAGATCCGGACAGGGCAAGAGAGACCCAGTACTTC. Protein sequence: CSVEDPDRARETQYF.

The chain combines TRBV6-6 with TRBJ2-7; possibly TRBD1 for D (6 bases). This CDR3 is built from 14 residues. The V end was cut by 2 bases, the J end by 0 bases, with 8 bases between. Germline values: CDR1 MNHNY, CDR2 SVGAGI (reference sequence). The CDR3 DNA reads as TGTGCCAGCAGTTACGGGACATTCTCCTACGAGCAGTACTTC. Translation gives CASSYGTFSYEQYF.

V usage is TRBV5-4 and J usage is TRBJ1-1; no clear D gene. This CDR3 is 14 amino acids long. The V end was cut by 3 bases, the J end by 5 bases, with 14 bases between. CDR1 is SGHNT and CDR2 is YYREEE in the germline V gene (reference sequence). The CDR3 sequence is CASSSHVTETEAFF. The CDR3 coding sequence is TGTGCCAGCAGCTCACATGTGACCGAAACTGAAGCTTTCTTT.

This clone has just one count. The chain joins TRBV29-1 to TRBJ2-3; the match to TRBD2 covers 10 bases. The J segment lost 2 bases and the V segment lost 3 bases, leaving 5 bases of the junction unmatched. CDR1 and CDR2 (germline): SQVTM, ANQGSEA. The CDR3 contains 15 residues. CDR3 nucleotide sequence: TGCAGCGTTGATGGTAGCGGGGGGAACACAGATACGCAGTATTTT. The encoded protein is CSVDGSGGNTDTQYF.

The genes are TRBV2 and TRBJ2-3; D assignment may be TRBD1 or TRBD2 (6 bases each). The V end lost 2 bases, the J end lost 3 bases, and 15 bases lay between the germline ends. Looked up from germline, CDR1 is SNHLY and CDR2 is FYNNEI. The CDR3 is 16 amino acids. In DNA, the CDR3 is TGTGCCAGCAGTGAACTGGGGGGCGCACAGACAGATACGCAGTATTTT. Translating gives CASSELGGAQTDTQYF.

V gene TRBV12-3 or TRBV12-4 combines with J gene TRBJ2-2; the D is unclear. V was clipped by 5 bases and J by 1 base, with 2 bases between them. The CDR3 has 12 amino acids. The CDR3 loop reads CASSGNTGELFF. The CDR3 DNA sequence: TGTGCCAGCAGTGGGAACACCGGGGAGCTGTTTTTT.

The chain uses TRBV6-6 and TRBJ1-2; the D is unclear. Trimming took 5 bases from V and 0 from J, leaving 19 bases between them. The CDR3 totals 17 residues. Germline V lookup: CDR1 MNHNY, CDR2 SVGAGI (reference sequence). The CDR3 nucleotides read TGTGCCAGCAGTCCCGGCGGTATTGCCGCAGCTAACTATGGCTACACCTTC. Translation gives CASSPGGIAAANYGYTF.

The chain employs TRBV6-5 and TRBJ1-2; 10 bases align to TRBD1. Per the germline V gene, CDR1 is MNHEY and CDR2 is SVGAGI. V lost 1 base to trimming and J lost 8 bases; unmatched junction nucleotides: 4. There are 14 residues in the CDR3. Here the CDR3 reads CASSYLGQGGGYTF. The DNA of the CDR3 is TGTGCCAGCAGTTACTTAGGACAGGGGGGAGGCTACACCTTC.

The chain employs TRBV9 and TRBJ2-5, with unresolved D. The CDR3 consists of 14 residues. Deletions cut 2 bases from V and 4 bases from J, with 12 bases between. Per germline, CDR1 SGDLS and CDR2 YYNGEE. The CDR3 region is CASSVSGRTETQYF. Here the CDR3 DNA reads TGTGCCAGCAGCGTTTCGGGCAGAACAGAGACCCAGTACTTC.

The rearrangement links TRBV5-8 to TRBJ2-1; 8 positions match TRBD1. The CDR3 extends over 15 amino acids. CDR1 SGHTS and CDR2 YDEGEE come from the germline V gene. The V and J ends lost 7 bases and 4 bases, in that order; junction bases with no gene match: 10. The CDR3 here is CASGPRQGLYNEQFF. The CDR3 region has the DNA TGTGCCAGCGGACCTCGACAGGGGCTATACAATGAGCAGTTCTTC.

This clone has a handful of counts. The genes are TRBV14 and TRBJ2-2, with 8 bases aligning to TRBD1. The V gene end was trimmed by 7 bases and the J gene end by 4 bases; junction bases not matched to a gene: 14. CDR1 is SGHDN, CDR2 FVKESK, per germline. The length of the CDR3 is 17 residues. DNA for the CDR3: TGTGCCAGCACCGACAGGGGTGGCAGGGGGAGCACCGGGGAGCTGTTTTTT. Translating gives CASTDRGGRGSTGELFF.

This sequence joins TRBV19 and TRBJ2-1; 9 bases agree with TRBD2. Trimming cost V 3 bases and J 6 bases; bases outside gene matches: 15. The CDR3 covers 18 residues. Germline V gene sequence: CDR1 LNHDA, CDR2 SQIVND (reference sequence). The CDR3 here is CASSIYTGGGEVSNEQFF. The CDR3 nucleotides read TGTGCCAGTAGTATTTATACTGGCGGGGGGGAAGTTAGCAATGAGCAGTTCTTC.

This clone was found once. This sequence joins TRBV10-3 and TRBJ2-7, with 10 bases identical to TRBD1. Germline V gives CDR1 ENHRY, CDR2 SYGVKD. Trimming removed 11 bases from V and 2 bases from J; junction bases left unmatched: 3. The CDR3 consists of 12 residues. The CDR3 protein is CAVGQGAYEQYF. In DNA, the CDR3 is TGTGCCGTTGGACAGGGGGCCTACGAGCAGTACTTC.

V and J are TRBV5-1 and TRBJ2-7; the D gene could be TRBD1 or TRBD2 (5 bases each). The CDR3 loop spans 15 amino acids. V dropped 4 bases and J dropped 1 base, with 15 bases sitting between them. The germline gives CDR1 SGHRS, CDR2 YFSETQ. DNA for the CDR3: TGCGCCAGCAGCCGCAGGCTCGGGGCATCCTACGAGCAGTACTTC. Amino acids: CASSRRLGASYEQYF.

The rearrangement joins TRBV5-1 to TRBJ2-1, with a tentative D call TRBD1 (6 bases). The CDR3 is made up of 15 amino acids. Germline CDR1 SGHRS, CDR2 YFSETQ. Deletions cut 5 bases from V and 0 bases from J, with 12 bases between. The CDR3 loop reads CASRMAGASYNEQFF. CDR3 coding DNA: TGCGCCAGCAGAATGGCAGGGGCCTCCTACAATGAGCAGTTCTTC. Filled out from reference TRBV5-1 and TRBJ2-1, the complete variable domain reads KAGVTQTPRYLIKTRGQQVTLSCSPISGHRSVSWYQQTPGQGLQFLFEYFSETQRNKGNFPGRFSGRQFSNSRSEMNVSTLELGDSALYLCASRMAGASYNEQFFGPGTRLTVL.

The J gene is TRBJ2-6, the V gene TRBV29-1; no definite D call. Per the germline V gene, CDR1 is SQVTM and CDR2 is ANQGSEA. The CDR3 has 15 amino acids. V dropped 2 bases and J dropped 0 bases, with 8 bases sitting between them. The CDR3 spells CSVERRNSGANVLTF. The CDR3 bases are TGCAGCGTTGAACGGCGGAACTCTGGGGCCAACGTCCTGACTTTC.

The chain couples TRBV7-9 to TRBJ1-3, with D hard to call. This CDR3 is 16 amino acids long. The germline V and J ends were trimmed by 2 bases and 2 bases, with 13 bases remaining between them. CDR1 SEHNR and CDR2 FQNEAQ come from the germline V gene (reference sequence). The CDR3 nucleotides read TGTGCCAGCAGCTTAAGACCGCAGAGAACTGGAAACACCATATATTTT. Translation: CASSLRPQRTGNTIYF.

V usage is TRBV11-1 and J usage is TRBJ2-1, with D possibly TRBD2 on 5 matching bases. The length of the CDR3 is 16 residues. V dropped 5 bases and J dropped 0 bases, with 14 bases sitting between them. Germline V gives CDR1 SGHAT, CDR2 FQDESV (reference sequence). CDR3 sequence (DNA): TGTGCCAGCAGCCTACTCAGGACTTACTCCTACAATGAGCAGTTCTTC. It encodes CASSLLRTYSYNEQFF.

The J gene is TRBJ2-3, the V gene TRBV27; unclear D gene. Germline V gives CDR1 MNHEY, CDR2 SMNVEV (reference sequence). CDR3 length: 14 amino acids. Trimming removed 8 bases at V and 2 bases at J, with 14 bases between. The chain's CDR3 is CASDYDRITDTQYF. CDR3 nucleotides: TGTGCCAGCGATTACGACCGAATCACAGATACGCAGTATTTT.

CDR3 nucleotide sequence: TGTGCCAGCACCACACTAGCGGGGGGATTAGATACGCAGTATTTT. Protein sequence: CASTTLAGGLDTQYF. This chain connects TRBV3-1 (or the pseudogene TRBV3-2) to TRBJ2-3, with 12 bases identical to TRBD2. The germline V gene encodes CDR1 LGHDT and CDR2 YNNKEL (reference sequence). There are 15 residues in the CDR3. The trim removed 7 bases at V and 5 bases at J, leaving 7 bases unmatched.

This chain connects TRBV7-2 to TRBJ2-1, with D possibly TRBD2 on 6 matching bases. CDR1 is SGHTA, CDR2 FQGNSA, per germline. V lost 0 bases, J lost 0 bases, and 9 bases lay in between. This CDR3 spans 16 amino acids. CDR3 sequence (DNA): TGTGCCAGCAGCTTAGCGGCGGGGAGCTCCTACAATGAGCAGTTCTTC. Encoded protein: CASSLAAGSSYNEQFF.

This rearrangement joins TRBV1 to TRBJ2-4; the D segment call TRBD2 is taken from the table without a DNA check. TRBV1 is reported as a pseudogene. The CDR3 contains 15 residues. CDR3 bases: TGCACCAGCAGTTTCGGGGTCGATGACAAAAACATTCAGTACTTC. Amino acid sequence: CTSSFGVDDKNIQYF.

The count of this clone is one. J is TRBJ2-5 and V is TRBV7-2; TRBD1 aligns across 7 bases. The CDR3 has 15 amino acids. J was trimmed by 2 bases and V by 4 bases; bases with no gene match: 7. Looked up from germline, CDR1 is SGHTA and CDR2 is FQGNSA. For the CDR3, the DNA is TGTGCCAGCAGCTCCCGCAGGGGGTTACAAGAGACCCAGTACTTC. This gives the protein CASSSRRGLQETQYF. Full variable domain (missing parts from reference TRBV7-2 and TRBJ2-5): GAGVSQSPSNKVTEKGKDVELRCDPISGHTALYWYRQSLGQGLEFLIYFQGNSAPDKSGLPSDRFSAERTGGSVSTLTIQRTQQEDSAVYLCASSSRRGLQETQYFGPGTRLLVL.